A selection of T cell receptor beta chains follows, all from one sample in a study of blood T cell repertoires in COVID-19. Here immunoSEQ multiplex PCR was the method, and the copy in TCRdb shows in-frame clones only, minus some. The table shows a few hundred thousand clones, with about 88% occurring only once. Sequences were obtained from peripheral blood. The source is a man aged 55-75 years who had recovered from COVID-19. CDR3s include the opening cysteine and the closing phenylalanine or tryptophan. D genes are given only for firm matches. Size values are once, few and many counts, or a class for expanded clones, and some rows have none.

v_gene,abundance,len,j_gene,d_gene,CDR3nt,CDR3aa
TRBV4-2,NA,15,TRBJ2-3,NA,TGTGCCAGCAGCCAGAATGGGGGCGTCACAGATACGCAGTATTTT,CASSQNGGVTDTQYF
TRBV7-8,few,16,TRBJ1-6,NA,TGTGCCAGCAGCATAACAGGGACGTCCTATAATTCACCCCTCCACTTT,CASSITGTSYNSPLHF
TRBV5-1,NA,12,TRBJ2-5,NA,TGCGCCAGCAGCTTGGCCTCAGAGACCCAGTACTTC,CASSLASETQYF
TRBV6-5,NA,15,TRBJ1-2,NA,TGTGCCAGCAGTTACCCTGGGACACCTGGCTATGGCTACACCTTC,CASSYPGTPGYGYTF
TRBV30,NA,13,TRBJ1-2,NA,TGTGCCTGGACCACCTCTGGGGAGCGAGGCTACACCTTC,CAWTTSGERGYTF
TRBV30,NA,13,TRBJ1-2,NA,TGTGCCTGGAGTCCCCTACCGGGCTATGGCTACACCTTC,CAWSPLPGYGYTF
TRBV10-3,NA,17,TRBJ2-3,TRBD2,TGTGCCATCAGTGGGCCTCTAGCGGGGGGGAGCACAGATACGCAGTATTTT,CAISGPLAGGSTDTQYF
TRBV4-2,NA,12,TRBJ1-4,NA,TGTGCCAGCAGCCAAGATCAGGGGAAACTGTTTTTT,CASSQDQGKLFF
TRBV27,NA,16,TRBJ1-1,TRBD1,TGTGCCAGCACCCTAAGCGGTACAGGGGTGAACACTGAAGCTTTCTTT,CASTLSGTGVNTEAFF
TRBV10-3,once,15,TRBJ2-3,NA,TGTGCCATCAGTGAGGGGCGGGGAGCCACAGATACGCAGTATTTT,CAISEGRGATDTQYF
TRBV9,few,15,TRBJ2-2,TRBD2,TGTGCCAGCAGCGCCCCCGGGACTAGCATCGGGGAGCTGTTTTTT,CASSAPGTSIGELFF
TRBV18,NA,15,TRBJ2-2,TRBD1,TGTGCCAGCTCACCACGGACAGGGAATGCCGGGGAGCTGTTTTTT,CASSPRTGNAGELFF
TRBV25-1,once,13,TRBJ1-1,NA,TGTGCCAGCAGCGGGAGGTGGAACACTGAAGCTTTCTTT,CASSGRWNTEAFF
TRBV9,NA,13,TRBJ1-1,NA,TGTGCCAGCAAGCAACAGGGGAACACTGAAGCTTTCTTT,CASKQQGNTEAFF
TRBV7-8,once,16,TRBJ1-2,TRBD1,TGTGCCAGCAGCTTAAGGGACAGAATATGGATTAATGGCTACACCTTC,CASSLRDRIWINGYTF
TRBV20-1,NA,10,TRBJ2-5,NA,TGCAGTGGTGGGGGGGAGACCCAGTACTTC,CSGGGETQYF
TRBV7-9,NA,14,TRBJ1-3,NA,TGTGCCAGCAGCTTAACAGTCTCTGGAAACACCATATATTTT,CASSLTVSGNTIYF
TRBV6-5,NA,15,TRBJ2-1,TRBD2,TGTGCCAGCAGCCCCCAGCGGGGGGGCGGAGGTGAGCAGTTCTTC,CASSPQRGGGGEQFF
TRBV15,NA,17,TRBJ2-7,TRBD1,TGTGCCACCAGCAGAGACCGGGACAGGGTCGGCTCCTACGAGCAGTACTTC,CATSRDRDRVGSYEQYF
TRBV9,NA,14,TRBJ1-2,NA,TGTGCCAGCAGCCTTGAGGGTGAAATCGGGGGCTACACCTTC,CASSLEGEIGGYTF
TRBV7-9,few,15,TRBJ2-7,NA,TGTGCCAGCAGCTTAGTTTCAGGGGGGATCTACGAGCAGTACTTC,CASSLVSGGIYEQYF
TRBV7-3,NA,13,TRBJ2-1,TRBD1,TGTGCCAGCAGCATGACAGGGACGAATGAGCAGTTCTTC,CASSMTGTNEQFF
TRBV25-1,NA,17,TRBJ2-5,NA,TGTGCCAGCAGTGACCCCAAGGGGGTCGCCCGCCAAGAGACCCAGTACTTC,CASSDPKGVARQETQYF
TRBV14,once,15,TRBJ2-7,TRBD1,TGTGCCAGCAGCAGACAGGGGTCCTCCTCCTACGAGCAGTACTTC,CASSRQGSSSYEQYF
TRBV2,NA,16,TRBJ2-3,TRBD2,TGTGCCAGCGTTGGGTATCGGGGGGGGCCGTCCGATACGCAGTATTTT,CASVGYRGGPSDTQYF
TRBV4-1,NA,15,TRBJ1-1,NA,TGCGCCAGCAGCCTACAGACAGGAATGAACACTGAAGCTTTCTTT,CASSLQTGMNTEAFF
TRBV6-5,NA,12,TRBJ2-7,NA,TGTGCCAGCAGCCAGAGGTCCTACGAGCAGTACTTC,CASSQRSYEQYF
TRBV7-9,NA,14,TRBJ2-1,NA,TGTGCCAGCAGCTTAGTTGGATCGGGCAATGAGCAGTTCTTC,CASSLVGSGNEQFF
TRBV6-2/TRBV6-3,NA,13,TRBJ2-5,NA,TGTGCCAGCAGTTACTCAGGGGTTGAGACCCAGTACTTC,CASSYSGVETQYF
TRBV6-6,NA,15,TRBJ2-7,TRBD1,TGTGCCAGCACCGAAAACAGGGGGCGCGTATACGAGCAGTACTTC,CASTENRGRVYEQYF
TRBV5-4,few,15,TRBJ2-7,NA,TGTGCCAGCAGGGTCCAGGTTGACGGGACTCGCGAGCAGTACTTC,CASRVQVDGTREQYF